These 11 T cell receptor beta chains were all obtained from the same sample, sequenced in a study of cytomegalovirus exposure and HLA in healthy donors. Primers for the PCR totalled 60 Vbeta and 13 Jbeta. Assay: immunoSEQ multiplex PCR; the TCRdb copy retains only in-frame clones and omits some. Of some 180,000 clones in the sample, 80% to 85% were seen once. The sample consisted of PBMCs. The receptors derive from a male donor in good health and CMV-seronegative.

The sample holds one count of this clone. This chain connects TRBV7-9 to TRBJ1-2, with unresolved D. Looked up from germline, CDR1 is SEHNR and CDR2 is FQNEAQ (reference sequence). CDR3 length: 13 residues. The V gene lost 0 bases and the J gene lost 4 bases, with 6 bases spanning the gap. The CDR3 loop reads CASSLAQSYGYTF. The CDR3 nucleotides are TGTGCCAGCAGCTTAGCACAGTCCTATGGCTACACCTTC.

The chain links TRBV5-1 to TRBJ1-1; D call uncertain. The CDR3 is made up of 13 amino acids. V lost 4 bases to trimming and J lost 2 bases, with 9 bases between them. Germline V gives CDR1 SGHRS, CDR2 YFSETQ. CDR3: CASSRTLNTEAFF. The CDR3 nucleotides are TGCGCCAGCAGCAGGACTCTCAACACTGAAGCTTTCTTT.

This chain uses TRBV5-1 with TRBJ2-5, with D possibly matching TRBD1 (6 bases). The CDR3 runs 14 residues. Germline V lookup: CDR1 SGHRS, CDR2 YFSETQ. Trimming took off 1 base at V and 5 bases at J, with 12 bases between the two ends. CDR3 residues: CASSLMGAGETQYF. CDR3 DNA sequence: TGCGCCAGCAGCTTGATGGGGGCAGGGGAGACCCAGTACTTC.

This clone was found once. The rearrangement joins TRBV6-6 to TRBJ2-7; TRBD1 matches 7 bases. The ends lost 6 bases at V and 4 bases at J; junction bases unmatched: 6. The CDR3 loop spans 13 amino acids. Germline CDR1 is MNHNY and CDR2 is SVGAGI (reference sequence). Written as DNA, the CDR3 is TGTGCCAGCAGCCGGGACAGTCTTTACGAGCAGTACTTC. This sequence encodes CASSRDSLYEQYF.

This clone was seen only a few times. The rearrangement joins TRBV5-4 to TRBJ1-1; D is unresolved. Trimming cost V 1 base and J 1 base, with 8 bases left between them. This CDR3 has 14 amino acids. Per germline, CDR1 SGHNT and CDR2 YYREEE (reference sequence). The CDR3 here is CASSLPGENTEAFF. CDR3 nucleotides: TGTGCCAGCAGCTTGCCCGGAGAGAACACTGAAGCTTTCTTT.

V and J are TRBV2 and TRBJ2-5; the D gene is possibly TRBD2 (6 bases). The length of the CDR3 is 15 residues. Germline V gene sequence: CDR1 SNHLY, CDR2 FYNNEI. Trimming removed 2 bases from V and 2 bases from J, with 12 bases in between. The CDR3 loop reads CASSETRDRQETQYF. In DNA, the CDR3 is TGTGCCAGCAGTGAAACGCGGGACCGACAAGAGACCCAGTACTTC.

The V gene is TRBV19, the J gene TRBJ1-4, with D possibly being TRBD1 (6 bases). Germline V gives CDR1 LNHDA, CDR2 SQIVND (reference sequence). V was cut by 3 bases and J by 10 bases, with 15 bases left in between. The CDR3 is 14 residues long. CDR3 amino acids: CASSIQQGPRKLFF. The CDR3 DNA reads as TGTGCCAGTAGTATCCAACAGGGACCGAGAAAACTGTTTTTT.

The chain recombines TRBV7-2 with TRBJ2-1; 9 bases align to TRBD2. The CDR3 runs to 16 residues. Trimming removed 3 bases from V and 5 bases from J; junction bases left unmatched: 8. CDR1 and CDR2 from the germline V gene are SGHTA and FQGNSA. The CDR3 DNA reads as TGTGCCAGCAGCTTTCCCGAGCGGGGGGTAAACAATGAGCAGTTCTTC. It specifies CASSFPERGVNNEQFF.

V usage is TRBV5-6 and J usage is TRBJ1-1; D not certain. Trimming cost V 2 bases and J 4 bases, with 15 bases left between them. Per the germline V gene, CDR1 is SGHDT and CDR2 is YYEEEE. The CDR3 length is 15 residues. CDR3 bases: TGTGCCAGCAGCTTTAGATGGCCCCCAGGCACTGAAGCTTTCTTT. Its protein product is CASSFRWPPGTEAFF. Looking up the rest from reference TRBV5-6 and TRBJ1-1 gives the full variable domain: DAGVTQSPTHLIKTRGQQVTLRCSPKSGHDTVSWYQQALGQGPQFIFQYYEEEERQRGNFPDRFSGHQFPNYSSELNVNALLLGDSALYLCASSFRWPPGTEAFFGQGTRLTVV.

The chain uses TRBV2 and TRBJ1-1; 7 nucleotides align to TRBD1. V was clipped by 2 bases and J by 11 bases; unmatched bases: 8. This CDR3 is 13 amino acids long. CDR1 is SNHLY and CDR2 is FYNNEI in the germline V gene. Here the CDR3 DNA reads TGTGCCAGCAGTGAAAGGTCAGGGGGTAGGGCTTTCTTT. Translation: CASSERSGGRAFF.

This clone was seen only a few times. The chain recombines TRBV30 with TRBJ1-2; TRBD1 aligns across 8 bases. The CDR3 contains 15 residues. The V gene end was trimmed by 3 bases and the J gene end by 5 bases; junction bases not matched to a gene: 11. CDR1 is GTSNPN and CDR2 is SVGIG in the germline V gene (reference sequence). The CDR3: CAWRRRAGGAYGYTF. The CDR3 DNA follows: TGTGCCTGGAGAAGGAGGGCAGGGGGCGCGTATGGCTACACCTTC.